These 2 T cell receptor beta chains share one sample of origin, sequenced in a study of blood T cell repertoires in COVID-19. TCRdb's copy holds only in-frame clones and misses some; the assay was immunoSEQ multiplex PCR. The sample includes 72,000 or so clones, 86% of them seen just once. Sequencing was carried out using peripheral blood. The origin of the receptors is a woman aged 60 to 75 with acute or convalescent COVID-19.

The chain joins TRBV5-6 to TRBJ1-4, with D uncertain. There are 15 residues in the CDR3. The germline gives CDR1 SGHDT, CDR2 YYEEEE. V was shortened by 3 bases and J by 8 bases, with 17 bases between the two germline ends. The CDR3 loop reads CASSSGLSAGEKLFF. Written as DNA, the CDR3 is TGTGCCAGCAGCTCGGGCTTATCTGCGGGGGAAAAACTGTTTTTT.

The chain links TRBV4-1 to TRBJ2-2; tentative D call: TRBD2 (6 bases). The V end was cut by 3 bases, the J end by 6 bases, with 17 bases between. The CDR3 has 16 amino acids. CDR1 and CDR2 (germline): MGHRA, YSYEKL. CDR3 sequence reads: CASSHPGTGVPGELFF. The CDR3, as DNA: TGCGCCAGCAGCCATCCCGGGACGGGGGTCCCCGGGGAGCTGTTTTTT.